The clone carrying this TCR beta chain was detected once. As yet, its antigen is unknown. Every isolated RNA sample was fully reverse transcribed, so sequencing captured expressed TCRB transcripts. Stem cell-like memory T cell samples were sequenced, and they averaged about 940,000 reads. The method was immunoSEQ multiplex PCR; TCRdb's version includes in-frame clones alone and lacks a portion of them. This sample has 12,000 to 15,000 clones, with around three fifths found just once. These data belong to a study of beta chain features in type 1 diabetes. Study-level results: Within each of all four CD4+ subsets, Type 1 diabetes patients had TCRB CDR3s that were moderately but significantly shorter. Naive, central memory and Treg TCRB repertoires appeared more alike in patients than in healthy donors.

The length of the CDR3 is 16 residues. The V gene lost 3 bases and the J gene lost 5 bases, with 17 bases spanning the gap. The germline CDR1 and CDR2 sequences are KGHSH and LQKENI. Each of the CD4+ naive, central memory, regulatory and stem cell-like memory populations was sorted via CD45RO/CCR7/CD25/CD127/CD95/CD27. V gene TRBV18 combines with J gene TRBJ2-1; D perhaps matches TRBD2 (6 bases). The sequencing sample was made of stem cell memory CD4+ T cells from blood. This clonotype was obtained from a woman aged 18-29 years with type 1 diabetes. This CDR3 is CASSPPGLSTHNEQFF. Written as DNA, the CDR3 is TGTGCCAGCTCACCCCCGGGACTCTCAACACACAATGAGCAGTTCTTC.